This T cell receptor (beta chain) was found in a study of blood T cell repertoires in COVID-19. At the level of the study: Acute and convalescent COVID-19 specimens originated in the United States, Italy and Spain. PBMCs, B-cell-depleted T cells, or T cells provided the cDNA or gDNA that made up the material.

Per the original data handling: From reference gene primer amplification, estimates of nucleated cell counts were derived. Repertoires were generated with immunoSEQ multiplex PCR, while TCRdb's copy carries only in-frame clones and drops some. The V and J calls and clone size come from that table; D and trimming were worked out from the DNA. The sample consists of more than 85,000 clones, over 75% of them appearing once. Germline CDR1 is ENHRY and CDR2 is SYGVKD. Losses at the gene ends were 6 bases for V and 2 bases for J; bases not matched to a gene: 2. The CDR3 length is 14 residues. The chain joins TRBV10-3 to TRBJ1-4; TRBD1 agrees at 8 bases. The sample taken for sequencing was peripheral blood. The clonotype comes from a man at least 80 years old with active or convalescent COVID-19. The DNA of the CDR3 is TGTGCCATCAGGGGGGACAGGACTAATGAAAAACTGTTTTTT. This gives the protein CAIRGDRTNEKLFF.